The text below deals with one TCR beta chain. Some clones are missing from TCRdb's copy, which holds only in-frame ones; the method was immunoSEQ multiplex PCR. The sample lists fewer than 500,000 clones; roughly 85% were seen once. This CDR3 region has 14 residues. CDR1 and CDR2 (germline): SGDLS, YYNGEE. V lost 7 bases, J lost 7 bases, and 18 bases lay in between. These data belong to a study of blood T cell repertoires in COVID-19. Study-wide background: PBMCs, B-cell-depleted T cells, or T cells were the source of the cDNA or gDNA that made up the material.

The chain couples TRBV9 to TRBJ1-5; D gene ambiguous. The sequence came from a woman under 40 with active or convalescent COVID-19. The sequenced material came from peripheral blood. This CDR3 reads CASGSGDGRQPQHF. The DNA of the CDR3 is TGTGCCAGCGGAAGCGGAGACGGGAGGCAGCCCCAGCATTTT.